A single T cell receptor (beta chain) is shown here with its context. This record belongs to a study of T-cell memory formation after mild COVID-19. Germline V CDR1 and CDR2: KGHSH, LQKENI. The CDR3 is made up of 14 amino acids. Trimming pared 3 bases from V and 0 bases from J, leaving 6 bases between. Using its own MiXCR run on the 5' RACE reads, TCRdb lists one record per CDR3 protein. Of fewer than 300,000 distinct CDR3 sequences listed, roughly 18% are singletons. The gene calls are TRBV18 and TRBJ2-4, with D hard to call. The material sequenced was PBMCs or a T cell subset sorted from them (not recorded which). The clonotype comes from a man younger than 35 who had mild COVID-19 (a few samples of this study predate the infection). Cell type and time point are not known. The chain's CDR3 is CASSPQLAKNIQYF. CDR3 coding DNA: TGTGCCAGCTCACCGCAACTAGCCAAAAACATTCAGTACTTC.